The 26 T cell receptor beta chains in this list originate from one sample, sequenced in a study of OX40 agonist ivuxolimab in advanced cancers. Data came from immunoSEQ multiplex PCR; TCRdb stores just in-frame clones and leaves some out. The table lists tens of thousands of clones, approximately 89% of them singletons, with more than 0.3% in the top ten. Sequencing used CD4+ or CD8+ T cells sorted from blood, obtained in a trial of the OX40 agonist ivuxolimab. These receptors all stem from an adult with an advanced solid tumor such as melanoma, head and neck, liver or kidney cancer.

This chain joins TRBV30 and TRBJ1-3, with 8 bases that match TRBD1. The CDR3 has 15 residues. Per germline, CDR1 GTSNPN and CDR2 SVGIG (reference sequence). Germline trimming cut 3 bases from V and 5 bases from J; bases unmatched to any gene: 9. The CDR3 DNA reads as TGTGCCTGGAGCCCCGCTGGACAGGGACGAAACACCATATATTTT. It is translated as CAWSPAGQGRNTIYF. Using reference TRBV30 and TRBJ1-3 for the parts outside the CDR3, the full variable domain is SQTIHQWPATLVQPVGSPLSLECTVEGTSNPNLYWYRQAAGRGLQLLFYSVGIGQISSEVPQNLSASRPQDRQFILSSKKLLLSDSGFYLCAWSPAGQGRNTIYFGEGSWLTVV.

The genes are TRBV18 and TRBJ2-1; no clear D gene. The CDR3 has 12 amino acids. Trimming stripped 3 bases from V and 15 bases from J, with 15 bases between. Germline assignment: CDR1 KGHSH and CDR2 LQKENI. As DNA, the CDR3 is TGTGCCAGCTCACCCCGACTCAGCGATCGGTTCTTC. It encodes CASSPRLSDRFF.

The V call is TRBV5-1, the J call TRBJ2-1; maybe TRBD1 (5 bases). Germline values: CDR1 SGHRS, CDR2 YFSETQ. This CDR3 comprises 16 residues. Trimming pared 4 bases from V and 5 bases from J, leaving 19 bases between. The CDR3 bases are TGCGCCAGCAGCCCTGTCCTGAGACAGTGGGACAATGAGCAGTTCTTC. Protein product: CASSPVLRQWDNEQFF.

The chain recombines TRBV5-5 with TRBJ2-1, with TRBD2 as a possible D gene (6 bases). Germline V lookup: CDR1 SGHKS, CDR2 YYEKEE (reference sequence). The V and J ends lost 0 bases and 2 bases respectively, with 9 bases between them. The length of the CDR3 is 15 residues. This chain's CDR3 is CASSLAGSTYNEQFF. The CDR3 bases are TGTGCCAGCAGCTTGGCCGGGAGCACCTACAATGAGCAGTTCTTC.

The rearrangement joins TRBV18 to TRBJ1-5; D unresolved. Trimming shortened V by 5 bases and J by 2 bases, and 13 bases separated the two germline ends. The CDR3 runs to 15 residues. Germline CDR1 KGHSH, CDR2 LQKENI. The chain's CDR3 is CASSTGGTGNQPQHF. CDR3 nucleotides: TGTGCCAGCTCAACGGGAGGAACGGGCAATCAGCCCCAGCATTTT.

The chain is built from TRBV19 and TRBJ2-7; D possibly corresponds to TRBD1 (6 bases). The length of the CDR3 is 15 residues. Trimming stripped 5 bases from V and 1 base from J, with 15 bases between. CDR1 LNHDA and CDR2 SQIVND come from the germline V gene (reference sequence). CDR3 sequence (DNA): TGTGCCAGTAGTGACCCCGGGACACCTTCCTACGAGCAGTACTTC. Translated, it gives CASSDPGTPSYEQYF.

The J gene is TRBJ2-7, the V gene TRBV6-1, with 7 positions matching TRBD2. CDR3 size: 14 residues. The V and J ends lost 6 bases and 4 bases, in that order; junction bases with no gene match: 9. From germline, CDR1 is MNHNS and CDR2 SASEGT. This CDR3 is CASRAWTSPYEQYF. The DNA for the CDR3 is TGTGCCAGCAGGGCTTGGACTAGTCCTTACGAGCAGTACTTC.

The chain uses TRBV6-1 and TRBJ2-1; a weak D match, TRBD2 (6 bases). The CDR3 is 12 amino acids. Germline V gives CDR1 MNHNS, CDR2 SASEGT. V was clipped by 9 bases and J by 7 bases, with 13 bases between them. CDR3 amino acids: CASRGSGNEQFF. The CDR3 region has the DNA TGTGCCAGTCGGGGGAGTGGGAATGAGCAGTTCTTC.

This CDR3 is CASGRGSGTDTQYF. In nucleotides, the CDR3 is TGTGCCAGCGGTCGGGGGTCCGGCACAGATACGCAGTATTTT. V and J are TRBV6-6 and TRBJ2-3; D is perhaps TRBD2 (6 bases). The CDR3 has 14 amino acids. V was trimmed by 8 bases and J by 1 base, leaving 13 bases between them. Germline CDR1 and CDR2: MNHNY and SVGAGI (reference sequence).

The chain joins TRBV4-3 to TRBJ2-7; 11 nucleotides align to TRBD1. V dropped 0 bases and J dropped 7; count of bases not matched to a gene: 5. The CDR3 consists of 15 residues. CDR1 and CDR2 (germline): LGHNA, YSLEER. The CDR3 DNA reads as TGCGCCAGCAGCCAAGAGGGACAGGGGGTAAGGGAGCAGTACTTC. It encodes CASSQEGQGVREQYF.

V is TRBV6-5 and J is TRBJ2-5, with 11 bases aligning to TRBD1. Germline V gene data show CDR1 as MNHEY and CDR2 as SVGAGI. This CDR3 has 14 amino acids. The trim removed 8 bases at V and 5 bases at J, leaving 7 bases unmatched. The CDR3 loop reads CASQDRGLGETQYF. DNA for the CDR3: TGTGCCAGCCAGGACAGGGGGCTGGGTGAGACCCAGTACTTC.

This clone was seen a handful of times. The CDR3 coding sequence is TGTGCCAGCTGGCGGGAGGGCCGCTACAATGAGCAGTTCTTC. It codes for CASWREGRYNEQFF. This chain uses TRBV2 with TRBJ2-1; the match to TRBD2 covers 9 bases. After removal of 8 bases from V and 3 bases from J, the junction contained 5 bases not matched to a gene. CDR3 length: 14 residues. Germline loops: CDR1 SNHLY, CDR2 FYNNEI.

This clone was counted a single time. This sequence joins TRBV11-3 and TRBJ2-5; D is unclear. Between the trimmed V and J ends, which lost 3 bases and 0 bases, there was a span of 8 bases. Germline lookup yields CDR1 SGHNT and CDR2 YENEEA. CDR3 size: 14 residues. Written as DNA, the CDR3 is TGTGCCAGCAGCTTTTACAAATACCAAGAGACCCAGTACTTC. This translates into CASSFYKYQETQYF.

The J gene is TRBJ2-2, the V gene TRBV7-6; 10 bases are a match to TRBD2. The CDR3 is 17 amino acids. The V gene's germline CDR1 is SGHVS and CDR2 FNYEAQ. V shed 6 bases and J 4 bases; nucleotides not matched to a gene: 11. CDR3 protein: CASSPSSGRLVTGELFF. CDR3 DNA sequence: TGTGCCAGCAGTCCGAGTAGCGGGAGGCTAGTCACCGGGGAGCTGTTTTTT.

This CDR3 is CASAEGISYEQYF. The CDR3 bases are TGTGCCAGCGCAGAAGGGATCTCCTACGAGCAGTACTTC. The chain has TRBV6-5 and TRBJ2-5, with no clear D. The tail of the sequence fits TRBJ2-7 better, so the J call may be wrong. The germline gives CDR1 MNHEY, CDR2 SVGAGI. The CDR3 spans 13 residues.

The chain is built from TRBV7-2 and TRBJ2-7; a possible D gene is TRBD1 (5 bases). Trimming shortened V by 1 base and J by 4 bases, and 8 bases separated the two germline ends. The germline V gene encodes CDR1 SGHTA and CDR2 FQGNSA. The CDR3 is made up of 13 amino acids. The CDR3 loop reads CASSLENRYEQYF. The CDR3, as DNA: TGTGCCAGCAGCTTAGAGAACAGGTACGAGCAGTACTTC.

The gene calls are TRBV30 and TRBJ1-2, with 7 positions matching TRBD1. Germline CDR1 and CDR2: GTSNPN and SVGIG (reference sequence). This CDR3 is built from 12 residues. After removal of 5 bases from V and 4 bases from J, the junction contained 4 bases not matched to a gene. The CDR3 sequence is CAWDRDSYGYTF. The DNA of the CDR3 is TGTGCCTGGGATAGGGACAGCTATGGCTACACCTTC.

The CDR3 DNA sequence: TGCGCCAGCACTAGGACAGGAGATCAAGAGACCCAGTACTTC. Residues: CASTRTGDQETQYF. The chain recombines TRBV5-1 with TRBJ2-5; 7 nucleotides align to TRBD1. The CDR3 spans 14 residues. Germline trimming cut 6 bases from V and 2 bases from J; bases unmatched to any gene: 7. Per germline, CDR1 SGHRS and CDR2 YFSETQ.

The CDR3 nucleotides are TGTGCCAGCAGCCTCGGACCTTGGGGGGGGATGAACACTGAAGCTTTCTTT. Amino acid sequence: CASSLGPWGGMNTEAFF. The genes are TRBV11-2 and TRBJ1-1; D perhaps matches TRBD1 (5 bases). Germline loops: CDR1 SGHAT, CDR2 FQNNGV. The length of the CDR3 is 17 residues. V was clipped by 5 bases and J by 0 bases, with 19 bases between them.

The rearrangement links TRBV2 to TRBJ1-5, with 7 bases matching TRBD1. The CDR3 has 15 amino acids. Germline V gene lookup returns CDR1 SNHLY and CDR2 FYNNEI. V gave up 4 bases and J gave up 4 bases; unmatched junction bases: 7. CDR3 DNA: TGTGCCAGCAGTGGTAACAGGGGTTCGAATCAGCCCCAGCATTTT. Translating gives CASSGNRGSNQPQHF.

This sequence joins TRBV7-7 and TRBJ2-7; the match to TRBD1 covers 7 bases. The CDR3 runs 14 residues. Germline V CDR1 and CDR2: SSHAT, FNYEAQ (reference sequence). The ends lost 1 base at V and 3 bases at J; junction bases unmatched: 3. CDR3 bases: TGTGCCAGCAGCTTAGAGGCAGGGGGCTACGAGCAGTACTTC. Encoded protein: CASSLEAGGYEQYF.

The V gene is TRBV9, the J gene TRBJ2-2; TRBD2 might be the D (6 bases). Germline V gives CDR1 SGDLS, CDR2 YYNGEE. The CDR3 totals 17 residues. Trimming shortened V by 0 bases and J by 7 bases, and 19 bases separated the two germline ends. The chain's CDR3 is CASSVVFRDGSHGELFF. The CDR3 region has the DNA TGTGCCAGCAGCGTAGTGTTCCGTGACGGGAGTCACGGGGAGCTGTTTTTT. Combining the CDR3 with reference TRBV9 and TRBJ2-2 gives the whole variable domain DSGVTQTPKHLITATGQRVTLRCSPRSGDLSVYWYQQSLDQGLQFLIQYYNGEERAKGNILERFSAQQFPDLHSELNLSSLELGDSALYFCASSVVFRDGSHGELFFGEGSRLTVL.

V gene TRBV11-3 combines with J gene TRBJ1-4; TRBD1 is a possible D gene (6 bases). V was clipped by 3 bases and J by 7 bases, with 15 bases between them. The length of the CDR3 is 15 residues. The germline CDR1 and CDR2 sequences are SGHNT and YENEEA. CDR3 residues: CASSFAGALGEKLFF. The DNA of the CDR3 is TGTGCCAGCAGCTTTGCAGGGGCCCTTGGTGAAAAACTGTTTTTT.

This rearrangement joins TRBV6-5 to TRBJ1-5, with 7 bases fitting TRBD1. The CDR3 spans 15 residues. Trimming removed 6 bases from V and 3 bases from J; junction bases left unmatched: 8. The germline V gene has CDR1 MNHEY and CDR2 SVGAGI. CDR3 loop: CASSRTGTANQPQHF. The CDR3 nucleotides read TGTGCCAGCAGCAGGACCGGGACAGCCAATCAGCCCCAGCATTTT.

V and J are TRBV7-9 and TRBJ1-4; 8 bases fit TRBD1. The trim removed 2 bases at V and 7 bases at J, leaving 3 bases unmatched. CDR1 and CDR2 from the germline V gene are SEHNR and FQNEAQ (reference sequence). The CDR3 covers 14 residues. The CDR3 region is CASSLMQGAEKLFF. The CDR3, as DNA: TGTGCCAGCAGCTTAATGCAGGGGGCTGAAAAACTGTTTTTT.

This chain's CDR3 is CASSLIGLAGRDTQYF. The CDR3 DNA is TGTGCCAGCAGCTTAATCGGGCTAGCGGGGCGAGATACGCAGTATTTT. V gene TRBV7-2 combines with J gene TRBJ2-3; 9 nucleotides align to TRBD2. This CDR3 region has 16 residues. J was trimmed by 5 bases and V by 2 bases; bases with no gene match: 8. In germline, CDR1 is SGHTA, CDR2 FQGNSA.